A single sample is the source of the 2 T cell receptor beta chains below, sequenced in a study of cytomegalovirus exposure and HLA in healthy donors (dated by TCRdb to the late 2010s). The protocol used for the library was the immunoSEQ multiplex PCR assay. This is the immuneACCESS table as TCRdb keeps it, with only in-frame sequences that have V and J called. A part of the clones is gone; compared with another copy, unresolved V genes explain less than half, and the rest is unexplained. In all, the sample holds 150,000 to 200,000 clones, and 75% to 90% of those were seen once. The leading ten clones occupy around 2.1% of the sample. The material sequenced was PBMCs. These receptors were obtained from a woman between 18 and 29 years old in good health and CMV-seronegative.

Here the CDR3 reads CASTEGTGGSYEQYF. CDR3 nucleotides: TGTGCCAGCACTGAGGGGACAGGGGGTTCCTACGAGCAGTACTTC. The chain has TRBV6-5 and TRBJ2-7, with 11 bases fitting TRBD1. Germline V gene lookup returns CDR1 MNHEY and CDR2 SVGAGI. The CDR3 loop spans 15 amino acids. J was trimmed by 1 base and V by 7 bases; bases with no gene match: 6.

Regarding this clone: Other DNA variants within this sample encode the same CDR3. V is TRBV9 and J is TRBJ2-2; TRBD1 aligns across 7 bases. Germline CDR1 is SGDLS and CDR2 is YYNGEE. V lost 0 bases and J lost 2; bases outside the gene matches: 1. The CDR3 consists of 15 residues. The CDR3 protein is CASSVGDRNTGELFF. In nucleotides, the CDR3 is TGTGCCAGCAGCGTAGGGGACAGAAACACCGGGGAGCTGTTTTTT.